This is a list of T cell receptor beta chains from one sample in a study of blood T cell repertoires in COVID-19. Data came from immunoSEQ multiplex PCR; TCRdb stores just in-frame clones and leaves some out. The sample gives 95,000 to 150,000 clones, over 70% of which show up once; roughly 4% is in the top ten. Material: peripheral blood. All receptors derive from a woman aged 50 to 60 with acute or convalescent COVID-19. CDR3s include the opening cysteine and the closing phenylalanine or tryptophan. Fields, in order: CDR3 protein, CDR3 DNA, clone size, CDR3 length, D gene, J gene, V gene. A D gene is named only where the DNA matches it firmly. The size of a clone is reported for some rows only, either as once, few or many, or as a class for expanded clones.

CASSPWRGGTEAFF | TGCGCCAGCAGCCCCTGGCGGGGCGGTACTGAAGCTTTCTTT | NA | 14 | NA | TRBJ1-1 | TRBV4-1
CASSLTPDLITEAFF | TGTGCCAGCTCACTAACCCCAGATCTGATCACTGAAGCTTTCTTT | few | 15 | NA | TRBJ1-1 | TRBV18
CASSLDPGLAGGDEQFF | TGTGCCAGCAGCTTAGATCCCGGACTAGCGGGAGGGGATGAGCAGTTCTTC | NA | 17 | TRBD2 | TRBJ2-1 | TRBV11-2
CASSLRAGLDTDTQYF | TGCGCCAGCAGCTTGCGGGCGGGGTTGGACACAGATACGCAGTATTTT | NA | 16 | NA | TRBJ2-3 | TRBV5-1
CSGGPQGEYGYTF | TGCAGCGGGGGACCTCAGGGGGAATATGGCTACACCTTC | NA | 13 | TRBD1 | TRBJ1-2 | TRBV29-1
CASSEYNLHF | TGTGCCAGCAGTGAATATAACCTCCACTTT | NA | 10 | NA | TRBJ1-6 | TRBV6-1
CSGRGVGQGVSEKLFF | TGCAGCGGGAGAGGGGTCGGACAGGGCGTAAGTGAAAAACTGTTTTTT | NA | 16 | TRBD1 | TRBJ1-4 | TRBV29-1
CASSLGGDEQFF | TGTGCCAGCAGCTTAGGGGGGGATGAGCAGTTCTTC | NA | 12 | NA | TRBJ2-1 | TRBV7-6
CASSPTSNQPQHF | TGTGCCAGCTCACCGACAAGTAATCAGCCCCAGCATTTT | NA | 13 | NA | TRBJ1-5 | TRBV18
CASSWAGTRNEQFF | TGTGCCAGCAGCTGGGCCGGGACTAGAAATGAGCAGTTCTTC | NA | 14 | TRBD2 | TRBJ2-1 | TRBV7-9
CAISEFTNMNTEAFF | TGTGCCATCAGTGAGTTTACCAACATGAACACTGAAGCTTTCTTT | few | 15 | NA | TRBJ1-1 | TRBV10-3
CASILERTITNEKLFF | TGTGCCAGTATCCTGGAGAGGACAATAACTAATGAAAAACTGTTTTTT | NA | 16 | NA | TRBJ1-4 | TRBV2
CASSVQGGRLGNEQFF | TGTGCCAGCAGCGTTCAAGGTGGCAGACTCGGCAATGAGCAGTTCTTC | once | 16 | NA | TRBJ2-1 | TRBV9
CATSDYTDRGGWTQYF | TGTGCCACCAGTGATTATACCGACAGGGGAGGATGGACCCAGTACTTC | once | 16 | TRBD1 | TRBJ2-5 | TRBV24-1
CASRGTRETQYF | TGTGCCAGCAGAGGGACTAGGGAGACCCAGTACTTC | NA | 12 | TRBD2 | TRBJ2-5 | TRBV2
CASSQDRGNEKLFF | TGTGCCAGCAGCCAAGACAGGGGAAATGAAAAACTGTTTTTT | NA | 14 | NA | TRBJ1-4 | TRBV14
CASSLQGVDDIQYF | TGCGCCAGCAGCCTACAGGGTGTAGATGACATTCAGTACTTC | NA | 14 | NA | TRBJ2-4 | TRBV5-1
CASSLSGTSGTSSYNEQFF | TGTGCCAGCTCACTTTCCGGGACTAGCGGGACGAGCTCCTACAATGAGCAGTTCTTC | NA | 19 | TRBD2 | TRBJ2-1 | TRBV18
CASRFAGQGYTEAFF | TGTGCCAGCAGGTTTGCCGGACAGGGGTATACTGAAGCTTTCTTT | NA | 15 | TRBD1 | TRBJ1-1 | TRBV3-1/TRBV3-2
CASSPSIGGEFNEQFF | TGTGCCAGCTCCCCGAGCATCGGAGGGGAATTCAATGAGCAGTTCTTC | NA | 16 | NA | TRBJ2-1 | TRBV18